This TCR beta chain was captured in a study of T cell changes during pregnancy in multiple sclerosis. Method: immunoSEQ multiplex PCR; TCRdb's copy keeps in-frame clones and lacks some. The data contain 55,000 to 85,000 clones, roughly 92% of them singletons. Germline V gene sequence: CDR1 LNHDA, CDR2 SQIVND (reference sequence). The CDR3 spans 13 residues. V was trimmed by 7 bases and J by 3 bases, leaving 12 bases between them. The clonotype was recovered from a female donor with multiple sclerosis, enrolled in a pregnancy study. The rearrangement uses TRBV19 and TRBJ1-2; TRBD1 might be the D (6 bases). The material sequenced was peripheral blood, taken in the second trimester of pregnancy. The CDR3 sequence is CASTKQGDYGYTF. CDR3 coding DNA: TGTGCCAGTACCAAACAGGGAGACTATGGCTACACCTTC.